This passage covers 9 T cell receptor beta chains from one sample sequenced in a study of cytomegalovirus exposure and HLA in healthy donors. Only in-frame clones appear in the TCRdb table, and some are missing; sequencing was by immunoSEQ multiplex PCR. Here the sample spans approximately 270,000 clones, about 90% being singletons. The sample consisted of PBMCs. Every receptor here comes from a man aged 18 to 29 in good health and CMV-seropositive.

The rearrangement joins TRBV6-6 to TRBJ1-4, with TRBD1 identical over 7 bases. The trim removed 5 bases at V and 7 bases at J, leaving 4 bases unmatched. CDR3 length: 13 amino acids. The germline CDR1 and CDR2 sequences are MNHNY and SVGAGI (reference sequence). CDR3 sequence: CASSDRDGEKLFF. The CDR3 nucleotides are TGTGCCAGCAGTGACAGGGATGGTGAAAAACTGTTTTTT.

J is TRBJ1-2 and V is TRBV27; no clear D gene. The CDR3 contains 16 residues. Germline assignment: CDR1 MNHEY and CDR2 SMNVEV (reference sequence). The ends were cut back, 4 bases at V and 7 bases at J, with 22 bases in the middle. This chain's CDR3 is CASSSLRGRESRGYTF. The CDR3 DNA follows: TGTGCCAGCAGTTCCCTACGGGGAAGGGAAAGTCGTGGCTACACCTTC.

The count of this clone is one. J is TRBJ2-2 and V is TRBV5-1, with D possibly matching TRBD2 (6 bases). Germline CDR1 reads SGHRS; CDR2 reads YFSETQ. This CDR3 contains 14 residues. Trimming removed 2 bases from V and 6 bases from J, with 11 bases in between. The CDR3 here is CASSFSGSAGELFF. CDR3 coding DNA: TGCGCCAGCAGCTTTAGCGGTAGTGCCGGGGAGCTGTTTTTT.

The V and J genes are TRBV2 and TRBJ2-7, with D perhaps TRBD2 (6 bases). The V end was cut by 5 bases, the J end by 6 bases, with 29 bases between. Germline CDR1 and CDR2: SNHLY and FYNNEI. The CDR3 is 18 amino acids. CDR3 DNA: TGTGCCAGCAGTTCCGGGACTGGGGACTCATTGACTCAATTCGAGCAGTACTTC. Its translation is CASSSGTGDSLTQFEQYF.

The V gene is TRBV7-9, the J gene TRBJ2-1; 7 bases agree with TRBD2. The germline V gene encodes CDR1 SEHNR and CDR2 FQNEAQ (reference sequence). V shed 1 base and J 13 bases; nucleotides not matched to a gene: 10. The CDR3 extends over 14 amino acids. CDR3 amino acids: CASSLGWREPGQFF. The CDR3 region has the DNA TGTGCCAGCAGCTTAGGGTGGCGGGAGCCCGGCCAGTTCTTC.

This chain joins TRBV2 and TRBJ1-5, with TRBD1 matching 10 bases. The CDR3 has 17 amino acids. J was trimmed by 3 bases and V by 3 bases; bases with no gene match: 8. Per germline, CDR1 SNHLY and CDR2 FYNNEI. The CDR3 reads CASSEYGQGDDNQPQHF. In DNA form, the CDR3 reads TGTGCCAGCAGTGAGTACGGACAGGGGGACGACAATCAGCCCCAGCATTTT. Together with reference TRBV2 and TRBJ1-5, the CDR3 gives the full variable domain: EPEVTQTPSHQVTQMGQEVILRCVPISNHLYFYWYRQILGQKVEFLVSFYNNEISEKSEIFDDQFSVERPDGSNFTLKIRSTKLEDSAMYFCASSEYGQGDDNQPQHFGDGTRLSIL.

This clone was seen a single time. The CDR3 bases are TGTGCCAGCAGTTCTAGGACCGCCCTCACTGAAGCTTTCTTT. Its protein product is CASSSRTALTEAFF. The chain links TRBV6-5 to TRBJ1-1; D unclear. This CDR3 has 14 residues. V lost 4 bases and J lost 4, with 13 bases in between. The germline CDR1 and CDR2 sequences are MNHEY and SVGAGI.

The chain couples TRBV6-5 to TRBJ1-2, with D perhaps matching TRBD1 (5 bases). The length of the CDR3 is 13 residues. CDR1 MNHEY and CDR2 SVGAGI come from the germline V gene. The germline V and J ends were trimmed by 2 bases and 6 bases, with 10 bases remaining between them. The CDR3 loop reads CASSYGGSHGYTF. DNA for the CDR3: TGTGCCAGCAGTTACGGGGGGTCTCATGGCTACACCTTC.

The gene calls are TRBV10-2 and TRBJ1-2; TRBD1 might be the D (5 bases). CDR1 is WSHSY and CDR2 is SAAADI in the germline V gene. There are 15 residues in the CDR3. V was clipped by 4 bases and J by 3 bases, with 15 bases between them. DNA of the CDR3: TGCGCCAGCAGTGGTGGGGAGGGGCTTCACTATGGCTACACCTTC. This sequence encodes CASSGGEGLHYGYTF.